This T cell receptor (beta chain) was identified in a study of T-cell memory formation after mild COVID-19 (dated by TCRdb to the early 2020s). With regard to the full study: Most TCR sequence clusters were specific to one of the two donors. Two young, previously healthy adult volunteers, one female and one male, were included in the cohort. In a couple of donors, T-cell clones that expanded and contracted after mild COVID-19 were tracked by sequencing TCRalpha and TCRbeta repertoires over time.

As regards this clonotype: This receptor's antigen is unknown. No base quality values were provided; no much bigger clone lies one nucleotide off.

Paper-wide results and their limitations: Clones contracting from day 15 to 85 had balanced CD4/CD8 phenotypes, while a second wave expanding from day 15 to 37 was biased towards CD4+. Some responding clones were found in pre-infection memory, which suggests that pre-existing cross-reactive memory T cells took part in the SARS-CoV-2 response. The study included only a couple of mild cases, and larger cohorts that include severe cases with pre-infection samples were judged to be necessary. SARS-CoV-2 specificity was not confirmed for the second-wave clones peaking on day 37. Contracting CD4+ clones were located mainly in the CM and EM memory subsets, whereas CD8+ clones were found to be enriched in EMRA.

The V end gives up 0 bases and the J end 4 bases, leaving 6 bases in the junction not matched to a gene. The germline V gene provides CDR1 SGDLS and CDR2 YYNGEE. Taken from cysteine to phenylalanine, the CDR3 has 16 residues. Solely the CDR3 DNA is kept, with 48 bases framed from the first base. The sample was run on an Illumina NovaSeq 6000. TCRalpha and TCRbeta cDNA libraries were constructed by 5'RACE with constant-segment primers, with sample barcodes and unique molecular identifiers being introduced. Trizol reagent was used to extract RNA from every sample. Amplification of the libraries took two PCR steps, and the second step added a second sample barcode plus Illumina TruSeq adapters. Libraries were sequenced on an Illumina NovaSeq with 2 x 150 bp paired-end reads. Regarding the original processing steps: The reads were demultiplexed and collapsed into UMI-guided consensus sequences using migec v1.2.7. Using mixcr v2.1.11, the UMI consensuses were aligned to TRA and TRB V and J templates and assembled into clonotypes. Clonotypes were classified as expanded or contracted when called significant by both edgeR and NoisET, with noise models trained on biological replicates. edgeR calls used a false discovery rate-adjusted p below 0.01 and a log2 fold-change threshold of 1. As an exploratory analysis of dynamics, max-normalized trajectories of the 1000 most abundant clonotypes were examined by PCA with hierarchical clustering. The CD4 or CD8 phenotype of responding clones was assigned using the separately sequenced CD4+ and CD8+ repertoires. TCRdb reprocessed the public reads (quality trimming at Q25 with fastp, clone calling with MiXCR) and kept in-frame beta chains. Each entry is one CDR3 protein sequence, shown with its most common DNA and genes. These V and J calls rely on TCRdb rather than the paper's analysis. The sample table holds 350,000 to 450,000 distinct CDR3 sequences, of which 20% to 25% were seen once. Together, the top ten hold around 9% of the sample.

Ficoll-Paque density gradient centrifugation was used to isolate PBMCs. Material: PBMCs or a T cell subset sorted from them (not recorded which). The sequence joins TRBV9 to TRBJ2-3, with 9 junctional bases fitting TRBD2. The source is an adult woman who had mild COVID-19 (a few samples of this study predate the infection). The sample titles of this study are shuffled in the database, so cell type and time point are left out; the donor was told from shared clones. The nucleotides read TGTGCCAGCAGCGTAGGCAGCGGGGGGATGGCAGATACGCAGTATTTT. It translates as CASSVGSGGMADTQYF.